The 22 T cell receptor beta chains in this list originate from one sample, sequenced in a study. TCRdb analysed the RT-PCR reads with MiXCR anew, one entry per CDR3 protein. Of about 700,000 distinct CDR3 sequences in the sample, 14% were seen once. Sequenced input: memory CD4+ T cells from blood. Receptors originate from a female donor in good health, serving as a healthy control.

The CDR3 DNA is TGTGCCATCACCCTGGGACATGGAGATGGCGCTGAAGCTTTCTTT. This encodes CAITLGHGDGAEAFF. V gene TRBV10-3 combines with J gene TRBJ1-1; a weak D match, TRBD1 (6 bases). Per germline, CDR1 ENHRY and CDR2 SYGVKD. The germline V and J ends were trimmed by 7 bases and 6 bases, with 21 bases remaining between them. CDR3 size: 15 residues.

The chain has TRBV9 and TRBJ2-1; 9 bases fit TRBD1. This CDR3 spans 15 amino acids. Germline loops: CDR1 SGDLS, CDR2 YYNGEE. V gave up 0 bases and J gave up 2 bases; unmatched junction bases: 0. The chain's CDR3 is CASSVGQGAYNEQFF. For the CDR3, the DNA is TGTGCCAGCAGCGTAGGACAGGGGGCCTACAATGAGCAGTTCTTC.

This chain uses TRBV7-2 with TRBJ2-1; D might be TRBD1 (8 bases). Between the trimmed V and J ends, which lost 5 bases and 5 bases, there was a span of 16 bases. Germline V gene sequence: CDR1 SGHTA, CDR2 FQGNSA. The CDR3 is made up of 15 amino acids. CDR3 DNA sequence: TGTGCCAGCAGCCCCGCGGGGGACAGGAACAATGAGCAGTTCTTC. Protein: CASSPAGDRNNEQFF. The entire variable domain, with the rest obtained from reference TRBV7-2 and TRBJ2-1, is as follows: GAGVSQSPSNKVTEKGKDVELRCDPISGHTALYWYRQSLGQGLEFLIYFQGNSAPDKSGLPSDRFSAERTGGSVSTLTIQRTQQEDSAVYLCASSPAGDRNNEQFFGPGTRLTVL.

The gene calls are TRBV24-1 and TRBJ1-1; D unclear. Germline lookup yields CDR1 KGHDR and CDR2 SFDVKD. Trimming took 7 bases from V and 5 from J, leaving 16 bases between them. The CDR3 runs 14 residues. The DNA of the CDR3 is TGTGCCACCAGAGCTCCGGAGGCAGGAACTGAAGCTTTCTTT. Translated, it gives CATRAPEAGTEAFF.

This clonotype has at least ten counts. This chain connects TRBV29-1 to TRBJ2-1; perhaps TRBD2 as D (5 bases). Germline lookup yields CDR1 SQVTM and CDR2 ANQGSEA. V was trimmed by 3 bases and J by 8 bases, leaving 11 bases between them. The CDR3 spans 12 residues. In DNA, the CDR3 is TGCAGCGTTGAGGCGCTAGCAGATGAGCAGTTCTTC. Translation gives CSVEALADEQFF.

This clonotype was seen at least ten times. The CDR3 nucleotides read TGCGCCAGCAGCTTGTCTACAGGGTACGAGCAGTACTTC. It codes for CASSLSTGYEQYF. This chain joins TRBV5-1 and TRBJ2-7, with a weak D call TRBD1 (6 bases). The V gene's germline CDR1 is SGHRS and CDR2 YFSETQ. Trimming pared 1 base from V and 4 bases from J, leaving 9 bases between. The CDR3 totals 13 residues.

This clonotype was seen repeatedly, ten times or more. CDR3 bases: TGTGCCAGCAGCCCGGGCCGCGGGGTGGAGACCCAGTACTTC. Protein product: CASSPGRGVETQYF. The V call is TRBV7-2, the J call TRBJ2-5, with a tentative D call TRBD2 (6 bases). Germline CDR1 and CDR2: SGHTA and FQGNSA. The CDR3 runs 14 residues. The V and J ends lost 5 bases and 5 bases respectively, with 15 bases between them.

Comment on this clonotype: Relative to the germline gene, one junction end is altered; a read error may explain this. The chain employs TRBV5-1 and TRBJ1-4; weak D call: TRBD1 (6 bases). The CDR3 is made up of 14 amino acids. The germline CDR1 and CDR2 sequences are SGHRS and YFSETQ. CDR3 amino acids: CASRLGTTNKKLFF. CDR3 nucleotide sequence: TGCGCCAGCAGACTGGGGACAACTAATAAAAAACTGTTTTTT.

This clonotype appeared a few times. This chain connects TRBV9 to TRBJ2-7, with D perhaps assigned TRBD1 or TRBD2 (5 bases each). The germline V gene encodes CDR1 SGDLS and CDR2 YYNGEE. The CDR3 consists of 16 residues. V dropped 0 bases and J dropped 2 bases, with 15 bases sitting between them. CDR3 DNA: TGTGCCAGCAGCGTAGGAGGGGTCATTACTACCTACGAGCAGTACTTC. Encoded protein: CASSVGGVITTYEQYF.

This clonotype turned up a few times. The V call is TRBV27, the J call TRBJ2-3; D is uncertain. This CDR3 has 13 residues. Germline CDR1 and CDR2: MNHEY and SMNVEV (reference sequence). With 3 bases removed from V and 3 bases from J, the gap between germline ends came to 7 bases. The CDR3: CASSFYQTDTQYF. DNA of the CDR3: TGTGCCAGCAGTTTTTACCAGACAGATACGCAGTATTTT.

This clonotype showed up just a few times. The rearrangement uses TRBV9 and TRBJ2-7, with TRBD2 matching over 8 bases. V lost 0 bases, J lost 3 bases, and 8 bases stayed unmatched. CDR1 and CDR2 from the germline V gene are SGDLS and YYNGEE. The CDR3 loop spans 16 amino acids. The CDR3 is CASSVAEGLGGYEQYF. The CDR3 region has the DNA TGTGCCAGCAGCGTAGCCGAGGGACTAGGAGGCTACGAGCAGTACTTC.

Notes on this clonotype: Being one base from a much bigger clone, this may be a read error. The gene calls are TRBV15 and TRBJ2-6; D not certain. There are 16 residues in the CDR3. Per germline, CDR1 LNHNV and CDR2 YYDKDF (reference sequence). V dropped 3 bases and J dropped 2 bases, with 11 bases sitting between them. The CDR3 region has the DNA TGTGCCACCAGCAGGGGCGTGGGCACTGGGGCCAACGTCCTGACTTTC. Residues: CATSRGVGTGANVLTF.

The chain has TRBV29-1 and TRBJ1-4, with unresolved D. Germline V lookup: CDR1 SQVTM, CDR2 ANQGSEA. The CDR3 covers 14 residues. V was cut by 6 bases and J by 0 bases, with 11 bases left in between. The CDR3 spells CSVLSGATNEKLFF. In DNA form, the CDR3 reads TGCAGCGTCTTAAGTGGCGCAACTAATGAAAAACTGTTTTTT.

The CDR3 is CASSVQRGRFEQYF. CDR3 nucleotides: TGTGCCAGCAGTGTGCAAAGGGGGCGCTTCGAGCAGTACTTC. This sequence joins TRBV2 and TRBJ2-7; 7 bases match TRBD1. The germline CDR1 and CDR2 sequences are SNHLY and FYNNEI. The CDR3 has 14 amino acids. V gave up 4 bases and J gave up 6 bases; unmatched junction bases: 9.

This chain links TRBV18 with TRBJ2-3; TRBD2 aligns across 10 bases. Trimming cost V 3 bases and J 6 bases; bases outside gene matches: 18. Germline V gene lookup returns CDR1 KGHSH and CDR2 LQKENI. The CDR3 loop spans 19 amino acids. CDR3 sequence: CASSPRASGGTATHDTQYF. CDR3 bases: TGTGCCAGCTCACCTCGGGCTAGCGGGGGCACAGCGACCCATGATACGCAGTATTTT.

The genes are TRBV5-1 and TRBJ2-7, with 9 bases matching TRBD1. This CDR3 is 16 amino acids long. The germline V gene encodes CDR1 SGHRS and CDR2 YFSETQ. The trim removed 0 bases at V and 3 bases at J, leaving 7 bases unmatched. CDR3 coding DNA: TGCGCCAGCAGCTTGGACTTGGGGGACAGGGTCTACGAGCAGTACTTC. The encoded protein is CASSLDLGDRVYEQYF.

This clonotype was recorded at least ten times. This chain uses TRBV5-4 with TRBJ2-1, with 10 bases aligning to TRBD2. CDR3 length equals 16 residues. Germline loops: CDR1 SGHNT, CDR2 YYREEE (reference sequence). With V trimmed by 0 bases and J by 2 bases, 2 bases remained unmatched. Written as DNA, the CDR3 is TGTGCCAGCAGCTTGGGGCTAGCGGGAGCCTACAATGAGCAGTTCTTC. This translates into CASSLGLAGAYNEQFF.

This sequence joins TRBV28 and TRBJ1-5; TRBD1 matches at 8 bases. The germline CDR1 and CDR2 sequences are MDHEN and SYDVKM. The CDR3 runs 14 residues. The ends lost 8 bases at V and 5 bases at J; junction bases unmatched: 8. The CDR3 nucleotides read TGTGCCAGCGTGGGACAGGTCGTTTATCAGCCCCAGCATTTT. Its protein product is CASVGQVVYQPQHF.

V is TRBV6-1 and J is TRBJ2-1, with 12 bases matching TRBD2. CDR3 size: 17 residues. Per germline, CDR1 MNHNS and CDR2 SASEGT. The junction had 12 bases not matched to a gene; V was cut back by 6 bases and J by 6 bases. CDR3 sequence (DNA): TGTGCCAGCAGGAACCCCGGGGCGACTAGCGGGAGCAATGAGCAGTTCTTC. Protein product: CASRNPGATSGSNEQFF.

This chain uses TRBV5-5 with TRBJ2-1; 7 nucleotides agree with TRBD2. Unmatched junction bases numbered 7, after V lost 0 bases and J lost 4 bases. The CDR3 sequence is 16 residues long. The V gene's germline CDR1 is SGHKS and CDR2 YYEKEE (reference sequence). The CDR3 protein is CASSLDGRGRYNEQFF. As DNA, the CDR3 is TGTGCCAGCAGCTTGGATGGGCGGGGGAGGTACAATGAGCAGTTCTTC.

CDR3 region: CSVFQGQNTGELFF. The CDR3 region has the DNA TGCAGTGTTTTTCAGGGACAGAACACCGGGGAGCTGTTTTTT. The V and J genes are TRBV20-1 and TRBJ2-2; the D gene is possibly TRBD1 (6 bases). The CDR3 covers 14 residues. From germline, CDR1 is DFQATT and CDR2 SNEGSKA (reference sequence). Trimming pared 7 bases from V and 1 base from J, leaving 13 bases between.

This clonotype was recorded at least ten times. J is TRBJ2-7 and V is TRBV5-5; maybe TRBD1 (6 bases). CDR3 length: 15 residues. Trimming removed 0 bases at V and 7 bases at J, with 17 bases between. CDR1 and CDR2 (germline): SGHKS, YYEKEE (reference sequence). CDR3 DNA: TGTGCCAGCAGCTTGGAAAACAGGGCTTTGGGGGAGCAGTACTTC. Its translation is CASSLENRALGEQYF. The full variable domain, completed using reference TRBV5-5 and TRBJ2-7, is DAGVTQSPTHLIKTRGQQVTLRCSPISGHKSVSWYQQVLGQGPQFIFQYYEKEERGRGNFPDRFSARQFPNYSSELNVNALLLGDSALYLCASSLENRALGEQYFGPGTRLTVT.